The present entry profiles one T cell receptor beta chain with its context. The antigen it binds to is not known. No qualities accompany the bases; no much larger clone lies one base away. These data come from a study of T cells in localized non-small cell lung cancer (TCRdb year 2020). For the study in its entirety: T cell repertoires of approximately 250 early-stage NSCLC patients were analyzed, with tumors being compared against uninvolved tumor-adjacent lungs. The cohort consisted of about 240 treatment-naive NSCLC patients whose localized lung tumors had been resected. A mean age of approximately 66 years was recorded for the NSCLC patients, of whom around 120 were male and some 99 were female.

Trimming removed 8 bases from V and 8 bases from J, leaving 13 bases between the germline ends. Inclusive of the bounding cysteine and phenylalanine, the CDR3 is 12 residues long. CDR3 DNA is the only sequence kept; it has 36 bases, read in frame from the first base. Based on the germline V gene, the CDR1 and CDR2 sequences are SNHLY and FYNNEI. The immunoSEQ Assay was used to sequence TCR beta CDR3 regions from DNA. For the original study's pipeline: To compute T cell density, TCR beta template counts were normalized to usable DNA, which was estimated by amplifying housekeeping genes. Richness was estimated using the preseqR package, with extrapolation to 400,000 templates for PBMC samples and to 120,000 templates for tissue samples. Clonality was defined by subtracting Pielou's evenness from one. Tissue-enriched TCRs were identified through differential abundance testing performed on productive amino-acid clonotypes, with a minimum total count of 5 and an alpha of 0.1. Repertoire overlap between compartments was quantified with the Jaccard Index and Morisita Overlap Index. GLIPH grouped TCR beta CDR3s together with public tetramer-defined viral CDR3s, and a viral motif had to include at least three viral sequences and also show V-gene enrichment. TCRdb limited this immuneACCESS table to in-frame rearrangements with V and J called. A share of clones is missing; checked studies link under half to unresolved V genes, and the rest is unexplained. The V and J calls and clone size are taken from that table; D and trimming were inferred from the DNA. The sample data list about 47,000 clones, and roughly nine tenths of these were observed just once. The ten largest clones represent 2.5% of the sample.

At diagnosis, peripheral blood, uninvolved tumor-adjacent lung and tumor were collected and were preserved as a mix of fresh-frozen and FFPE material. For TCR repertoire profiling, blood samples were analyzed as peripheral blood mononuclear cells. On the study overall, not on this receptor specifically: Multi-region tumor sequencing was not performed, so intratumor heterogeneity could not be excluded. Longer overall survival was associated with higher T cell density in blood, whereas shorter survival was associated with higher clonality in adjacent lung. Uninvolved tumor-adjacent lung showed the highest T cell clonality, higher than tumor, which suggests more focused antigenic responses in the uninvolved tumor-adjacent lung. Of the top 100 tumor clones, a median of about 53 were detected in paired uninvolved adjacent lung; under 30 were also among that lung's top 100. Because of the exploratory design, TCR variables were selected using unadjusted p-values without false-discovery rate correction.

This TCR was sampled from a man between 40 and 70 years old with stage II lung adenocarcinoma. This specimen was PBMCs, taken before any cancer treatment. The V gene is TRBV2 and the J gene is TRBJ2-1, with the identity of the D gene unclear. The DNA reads TGTGCCAGCGTGGGGATGGGTGATGAGCAGTTCTTC. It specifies CASVGMGDEQFF.